The rows below give T cell receptor beta chains drawn from one sample of a study of metastatic and nonmetastatic thyroid tumors. With MiXCR, TCRdb reprocessed the PCR reads. The sample comprises about 8,400 clones, 31% of which are singletons, and about 20% rests with the top ten. What was sequenced was tumor tissue. All receptors derive from a female donor with papillary thyroid cancer or a benign thyroid nodule (not recorded which). Some clones in this sample may be carry-over from other donors' samples. CDR3s include the opening cysteine and the closing phenylalanine or tryptophan. The order of the fields is V gene, clone size, D gene, J gene, CDR3 DNA, CDR3 protein. A D gene is named only where the DNA matches it firmly. Clone size appears in some rows only: once, few, many, or a class for an expanded clone.

v_gene: TRBV28
abundance: few
d_gene: .
j_gene: TRBJ2-5
CDR3nt: TGTGCCAGCAGTTTAGGCAGGGGAGGCCAAGAGACCCAGTACTTC
CDR3aa: CASSLGRGGQETQYF

v_gene: TRBV19
abundance: few
d_gene: .
j_gene: TRBJ1-2
CDR3nt: TGTGCCAGCAAGGGGCTGGACGGGACGGGCTATGGCTACACCTTC
CDR3aa: CASKGLDGTGYGYTF

v_gene: TRBV18
abundance: many
d_gene: .
j_gene: TRBJ1-3
CDR3nt: TGTGCCAGCTCACCACAAATTCGGGCCGGCTCTGGAAACACCATATATTTT
CDR3aa: CASSPQIRAGSGNTIYF

v_gene: TRBV6-1
abundance: few
d_gene: .
j_gene: TRBJ1-2
CDR3nt: TGTGCCAGCAGTCCCCGAGGGTTCGTCTACACCTTC
CDR3aa: CASSPRGFVYTF

v_gene: TRBV3-1
abundance: .
d_gene: .
j_gene: TRBJ1-1
CDR3nt: TGTGCCAGCAGCCAAGGGCGGCTGCTTAGGGCTTTCTTT
CDR3aa: CASSQGRLLRAFF

v_gene: TRBV6-1
abundance: few
d_gene: TRBD1
j_gene: TRBJ1-1
CDR3nt: TGTGCCAGCACAGACAGGGTAACTGAAGCTTTCTTT
CDR3aa: CASTDRVTEAFF

v_gene: TRBV27
abundance: medium-sized
d_gene: TRBD2
j_gene: TRBJ2-1
CDR3nt: TGTGCCAGCAGCCGGACTAGCGGGAGGCCGACCCCCAATGAGCAGTTCTTC
CDR3aa: CASSRTSGRPTPNEQFF

v_gene: TRBV27
abundance: few
d_gene: .
j_gene: TRBJ1-1
CDR3nt: TGTGCCAGCAGTGTCAGGGGAGGGTACACTGAAGCTTTCTTT
CDR3aa: CASSVRGGYTEAFF

v_gene: TRBV6-9
abundance: few
d_gene: .
j_gene: TRBJ1-5
CDR3nt: TGCGCCACCCAGGGCCGGGAGAACAGAGATAGCAATCAGCCCCAGCATTTT
CDR3aa: CATQGRENRDSNQPQHF

v_gene: TRBV24-1
abundance: .
d_gene: .
j_gene: TRBJ1-2
CDR3nt: TGTGCCACCAGTGATCGGGATCCATTTTCCCACGGCTACACCTTC
CDR3aa: CATSDRDPFSHGYTF

v_gene: TRBV7-2
abundance: once
d_gene: .
j_gene: TRBJ2-2
CDR3nt: TGTGCCAGCAAAACCCACCGGAACACCGGGGAGCTGTTTTTT
CDR3aa: CASKTHRNTGELFF

v_gene: TRBV7-3
abundance: medium-sized
d_gene: .
j_gene: TRBJ2-3
CDR3nt: TGTGCCAGCAGCTTAACCGGGGCCTCAGATACGCAGTATTTT
CDR3aa: CASSLTGASDTQYF

v_gene: TRBV24-1
abundance: few
d_gene: .
j_gene: TRBJ2-2
CDR3nt: TGTGCCACCAGTGATTTACCCCCGGAGAACACCGGGGAGCTGTTTTTT
CDR3aa: CATSDLPPENTGELFF

v_gene: TRBV6-1
abundance: few
d_gene: .
j_gene: TRBJ2-7
CDR3nt: TGTGCCAGCAGTGTAGACGGATCCTACGAGCAGTACTTC
CDR3aa: CASSVDGSYEQYF

v_gene: TRBV25-1
abundance: few
d_gene: TRBD2
j_gene: TRBJ2-1
CDR3nt: TGTGCCAGCAGTGAAACTAGCGGGAGGGCGAATGAGCAGTTCTTC
CDR3aa: CASSETSGRANEQFF

v_gene: TRBV4-3
abundance: .
d_gene: TRBD1
j_gene: TRBJ2-7
CDR3nt: TGCGCCAGCAGCCCTTCCGGGACAGGGGGCTTATACGAGCAGTACTTC
CDR3aa: CASSPSGTGGLYEQYF

v_gene: TRBV20-1
abundance: medium-sized
d_gene: .
j_gene: TRBJ2-5
CDR3nt: TGCAGTGCTAGAGATACGCGGGGGCTGGAAGAGACCCAGTACTTC
CDR3aa: CSARDTRGLEETQYF

v_gene: TRBV15
abundance: few
d_gene: .
j_gene: TRBJ1-1
CDR3nt: TGTGCCACCAGCAGAGACAGGAACACTGAAGCTTTCTTT
CDR3aa: CATSRDRNTEAFF

v_gene: TRBV7-9
abundance: .
d_gene: TRBD2
j_gene: TRBJ2-5
CDR3nt: TGTGCCAGCAGCCGATTAGCGGGAGCGGTCCAAGAGACCCAGTACTTC
CDR3aa: CASSRLAGAVQETQYF

v_gene: TRBV6-1
abundance: .
d_gene: .
j_gene: TRBJ1-3
CDR3nt: TGTGCCAGCAGTGAATTGAGGGAATCTGGAAACACCATATATTTT
CDR3aa: CASSELRESGNTIYF

v_gene: TRBV18
abundance: .
d_gene: .
j_gene: TRBJ1-3
CDR3nt: TGTGCCAGCTCAGGTTCGACGGATGGAAACACCATATATTTT
CDR3aa: CASSGSTDGNTIYF

v_gene: TRBV3-1
abundance: .
d_gene: .
j_gene: TRBJ2-3
CDR3nt: TGTGCCAGCAGCCAAGATTGGAGGGAAAGCACAGATACGCAGTATTTT
CDR3aa: CASSQDWRESTDTQYF

v_gene: TRBV27
abundance: .
d_gene: .
j_gene: TRBJ2-7
CDR3nt: TGTGCCAGCAGTTGGGAGAGGGGGGCCTACGAGCAGTACTTC
CDR3aa: CASSWERGAYEQYF

v_gene: TRBV20-1
abundance: .
d_gene: TRBD2
j_gene: TRBJ2-1
CDR3nt: TGCAGTGCGGATGGACTAGTCTCCTACAATGAGCAGTTCTTC
CDR3aa: CSADGLVSYNEQFF

v_gene: TRBV27
abundance: .
d_gene: .
j_gene: TRBJ2-5
CDR3nt: TGTGCCAGCAGTTTACGGGGGTGGAAGGAGACCCAGTACTTC
CDR3aa: CASSLRGWKETQYF

v_gene: TRBV27
abundance: .
d_gene: .
j_gene: TRBJ1-5
CDR3nt: TGTGCCAGCAGTTTTTTGGGAGCCGATCAGCCCCAGCATTTT
CDR3aa: CASSFLGADQPQHF

v_gene: TRBV6-1
abundance: few
d_gene: .
j_gene: TRBJ1-1
CDR3nt: TGTGCCAGCAGGGGCGTGAACACTGAAGCTTTCTTT
CDR3aa: CASRGVNTEAFF

v_gene: TRBV5-1
abundance: .
d_gene: .
j_gene: TRBJ2-1
CDR3nt: TGCGCCAGCAGCGCCGGGGGCGCGTACAATGAGCAGTTCTTC
CDR3aa: CASSAGGAYNEQFF

v_gene: TRBV11-2
abundance: .
d_gene: .
j_gene: TRBJ1-6
CDR3nt: TGTGCCAGCAGCTTAGTAGCCCTTAATTCACCCCTCCACTTT
CDR3aa: CASSLVALNSPLHF

v_gene: TRBV6-1
abundance: .
d_gene: TRBD2
j_gene: TRBJ2-1
CDR3nt: TGTGCCAGCAGGAACTGGGGCCTAGCGGGAAACTACAATGAGCAGTTCTTC
CDR3aa: CASRNWGLAGNYNEQFF

v_gene: TRBV7-3
abundance: .
d_gene: .
j_gene: TRBJ2-3
CDR3nt: TGTGCCAGCAGCCTCCAAGGGGGGACAGATACGCAGTATTTT
CDR3aa: CASSLQGGTDTQYF

v_gene: TRBV7-6
abundance: .
d_gene: TRBD1
j_gene: TRBJ1-2
CDR3nt: TGTGCCAGCAGCCCGCAGGGGGAAGACTATGGCTACACCTTC
CDR3aa: CASSPQGEDYGYTF

v_gene: TRBV7-8
abundance: .
d_gene: .
j_gene: TRBJ2-1
CDR3nt: TGTGCCAGCAGCTCGGCAGGGGTCCGGGGGAATGAGCAGTTCTTC
CDR3aa: CASSSAGVRGNEQFF

v_gene: TRBV29-1
abundance: many
d_gene: .
j_gene: TRBJ1-1
CDR3nt: TGCAGCGTTCGGTTAACGGAGAACACTGAAGCTTTCTTT
CDR3aa: CSVRLTENTEAFF

v_gene: TRBV7-2
abundance: large
d_gene: .
j_gene: TRBJ2-3
CDR3nt: TGTGCCAGCAGCTTAGGCCGGGACCATGAGGATTTT
CDR3aa: CASSLGRDHEDF

v_gene: TRBV6-1
abundance: .
d_gene: .
j_gene: TRBJ2-3
CDR3nt: TGTGCCAGCAGTCTTCACCCGACGAGCACAGATACGCAGTATTTT
CDR3aa: CASSLHPTSTDTQYF

v_gene: TRBV12-1
abundance: .
d_gene: .
j_gene: TRBJ2-1
CDR3nt: TGTGCCAGCAGCTTCAATCCGGGACTAGCGGGAGGTTTATCCTACAATGAGCAGTTCTTC
CDR3aa: CASSFNPGLAGGLSYNEQFF

v_gene: TRBV28
abundance: .
d_gene: .
j_gene: TRBJ2-7
CDR3nt: TGTGCCGGATCCGGGACGTTCTCCTACGAGCAGTACTTC
CDR3aa: CAGSGTFSYEQYF

v_gene: TRBV19
abundance: .
d_gene: TRBD2
j_gene: TRBJ2-1
CDR3nt: TGTGCCAGCAGTAGCGGGAGGGCCGATGAGCAGTTCTTC
CDR3aa: CASSSGRADEQFF

v_gene: TRBV6-1
abundance: .
d_gene: TRBD1
j_gene: TRBJ1-5
CDR3nt: TGTGCCAGCAGATCCGGGACAGGGGGCGCGCAGCCCCAGCATTTT
CDR3aa: CASRSGTGGAQPQHF

v_gene: TRBV28
abundance: medium-sized
d_gene: TRBD1
j_gene: TRBJ1-5
CDR3nt: TGTGCCAGCCTACCACAGGGGGCCGGGCAGCCCCAGCATTTT
CDR3aa: CASLPQGAGQPQHF

v_gene: TRBV6-4
abundance: .
d_gene: .
j_gene: TRBJ2-5
CDR3nt: TGTGCCAGCAGTTACACGAGGGGGGAGACCCAGTACTTC
CDR3aa: CASSYTRGETQYF

v_gene: TRBV5-1
abundance: .
d_gene: .
j_gene: TRBJ2-7
CDR3nt: TGCGCCAGCATCTTGTCCGTGGCGGCCTACGAGCAGTACTTC
CDR3aa: CASILSVAAYEQYF

v_gene: TRBV6-1
abundance: many
d_gene: TRBD1
j_gene: TRBJ2-2
CDR3nt: TGTGCCAGCTACGAGACAGGGGATAGCACCGGGGAGCTGTTTTTT
CDR3aa: CASYETGDSTGELFF

v_gene: TRBV27
abundance: large
d_gene: .
j_gene: TRBJ2-2
CDR3nt: TGTGCCAGCAGTTCCCAGGTCCCTTCCACCGGGGAGCTGTTTTTT
CDR3aa: CASSSQVPSTGELFF

v_gene: TRBV28
abundance: few
d_gene: .
j_gene: TRBJ1-2
CDR3nt: TGTGCCAGCGCGCGCTCAACTTATGGCTACACCTTC
CDR3aa: CASARSTYGYTF